This is a list of T cell receptor beta chains from one sample in a study of CD8+ T cells in alopecia areata. This table comes from immunoSEQ multiplex PCR, and its TCRdb copy is limited to in-frame clones, with some not included. Here the sample spans some 180,000 clones, roughly 53% being singletons. The sequencing used CD8+ T cells sorted from blood, collected at week 24, from a patient treated with tofacitinib. These receptors were collected from a human donor with alopecia areata. CDR3s include the opening cysteine and the closing phenylalanine or tryptophan. D genes are given only for firm matches. Rows may omit the clone size; those that give it use once, few, many or a size class.

TRBD1,-,TRBV30,TRBJ2-3,CAWSEGQVTDTQYF,TGTGCCTGGAGCGAGGGACAGGTGACAGATACGCAGTATTTT
TRBD1,-,TRBV25-1,TRBJ2-1,CASSSDRAEQFF,TGTGCCAGCAGCTCCGACAGGGCTGAGCAGTTCTTC
-,few,TRBV29-1,TRBJ1-2,CSVTTDGTNYGYTF,TGCAGCGTGACCACCGACGGTACTAACTATGGCTACACCTTC
-,-,TRBV27,TRBJ2-1,CASSFGGNEQFF,TGTGCCAGCAGTTTTGGTGGAAATGAGCAGTTCTTC
TRBD1,-,TRBV2,TRBJ2-7,CASSPPGDRMNYEQYF,TGTGCCAGCAGTCCACCTGGGGACAGAATGAACTACGAGCAGTACTTC
TRBD1,-,TRBV25-1,TRBJ2-1,CASSDLGTGGLNEQFF,TGTGCCAGCAGTGATTTAGGGACAGGGGGTCTTAATGAGCAGTTCTTC
-,-,TRBV30,TRBJ1-1,CASLPVVRTEAFF,TGTGCCTCCTTGCCAGTGGTTAGAACTGAAGCTTTCTTT
TRBD1,-,TRBV7-3,TRBJ2-7,CASSFYGGQGYEQYF,TGTGCCAGCAGCTTCTATGGGGGACAGGGTTACGAGCAGTACTTC
TRBD1,-,TRBV10-3,TRBJ2-7,CAIRAGTGYEQYF,TGTGCCATCAGGGCCGGGACAGGCTACGAGCAGTACTTC
TRBD2,-,TRBV7-2,TRBJ2-2,CASSFFQRGKELFF,TGTGCCAGCAGCTTCTTCCAGCGGGGAAAGGAGCTGTTTTTT
-,-,TRBV6-6,TRBJ1-5,CASSLGEAQPQHF,TGTGCCAGCAGCTTGGGGGAAGCTCAGCCCCAGCATTTT
-,-,TRBV29-1,TRBJ2-1,CSVEGVSSYNEQFF,TGCAGCGTTGAAGGGGTTAGCTCCTACAATGAGCAGTTCTTC
TRBD1,-,TRBV5-1,TRBJ2-7,CASRGTGGPYEQYF,TGCGCCAGCAGAGGGACAGGGGGTCCCTACGAGCAGTACTTC
TRBD1,-,TRBV2,TRBJ2-3,CASTETDRGRNTDTQYF,TGTGCCAGCACTGAAACGGACAGGGGGCGAAATACAGATACGCAGTATTTT
-,-,TRBV4-3,TRBJ1-1,CASSLRHGPVDTEAFF,TGCGCCAGCAGCCTCAGACATGGGCCCGTGGACACTGAAGCTTTCTTT
TRBD1,-,TRBV4-3,TRBJ1-4,CASSHDETGDEKLFF,TGCGCCAGCAGCCACGATGAGACAGGGGATGAAAAACTGTTTTTT
-,few,TRBV15,TRBJ1-1,CATSMANTEAFF,TGTGCCACCAGCATGGCGAACACTGAAGCTTTCTTT
-,-,TRBV5-8,TRBJ1-1,CASSFSDGAFF,TGTGCCAGCAGCTTTTCTGACGGCGCTTTCTTT
-,once,TRBV25-1,TRBJ1-2,CASSDGGRNGYTF,TGTGCCAGCAGTGATGGGGGCAGGAATGGCTACACCTTC
TRBD1,few,TRBV29-1,TRBJ2-7,CSVVPTGAAPYEQYF,TGCAGCGTTGTCCCGACAGGGGCGGCACCCTACGAGCAGTACTTC
TRBD2,-,TRBV19,TRBJ2-1,CASSWGEGSSEQFF,TGTGCCAGTAGTTGGGGGGAGGGCTCCAGTGAGCAGTTCTTC
-,-,TRBV11-1,TRBJ2-2,CASSLDHGGELFF,TGTGCCAGCAGCTTAGACCATGGCGGGGAGCTGTTTTTT
-,few,TRBV12-5,TRBJ1-2,CASGDDPGQNLF,TGTGCTAGTGGTGATGATCCCGGGCAGAATCTCTTC
-,-,TRBV6-6,TRBJ1-1,CASSPGQNTEAFF,TGTGCCAGCAGTCCGGGACAGAACACTGAAGCTTTCTTT
TRBD1,few,TRBV27,TRBJ2-7,CASSARLGQGEGYEQYF,TGTGCCAGCAGCGCGAGGCTTGGACAGGGGGAGGGCTACGAGCAGTACTTC
-,-,TRBV7-9,TRBJ1-1,CASSSRQEMNTEAFF,TGTGCCAGCAGCTCTAGACAGGAGATGAACACTGAAGCTTTCTTT
-,once,TRBV7-2,TRBJ1-2,CASSETVANYGYTF,TGTGCCAGCAGTGAGACAGTAGCTAACTATGGCTACACCTTC
-,-,TRBV11-2,TRBJ2-5,CASSLVGTLQETQYF,TGTGCCAGCAGCTTAGTTGGGACGCTACAAGAGACCCAGTACTTC
-,-,TRBV19,TRBJ1-1,CASSPGLRGTEAFF,TGTGCCAGTAGTCCCGGGCTTCGGGGGACTGAAGCTTTCTTT
-,few,TRBV27,TRBJ1-2,CASSLTGTYGYTF,TGTGCCAGCAGTTTAACAGGGACATATGGCTACACCTTC
TRBD2,-,TRBV7-9,TRBJ2-7,CASSVSGGRYYEQYF,TGTGCCAGCAGCGTTAGCGGGGGGCGATACTACGAGCAGTACTTC
TRBD1,few,TRBV6-6,TRBJ2-7,CASTYGQGPYEQYF,TGTGCCAGCACCTACGGACAGGGTCCCTACGAGCAGTACTTC
-,-,TRBV25-1,TRBJ2-7,CASRDSLGGSAYEQYF,TGTGCCAGCAGAGATTCCCTGGGGGGTTCCGCATACGAGCAGTACTTC
-,-,TRBV5-1,TRBJ2-7,CASSSGVGNEQYF,TGCGCCAGCAGCTCTGGAGTGGGGAACGAGCAGTACTTC
TRBD2,few,TRBV4-3,TRBJ2-3,CASSTGLAGRDADTQYF,TGCGCCAGCAGCACCGGACTAGCGGGGAGAGACGCAGATACGCAGTATTTT
-,few,TRBV27,TRBJ2-6,CASTNRWVLSGANVLTF,TGTGCCAGCACCAACAGATGGGTCTTATCTGGGGCCAACGTCCTGACTTTC
-,-,TRBV5-1,TRBJ1-6,CASRVGNSPLHF,TGCGCCAGCAGGGTCGGCAATTCACCCCTCCACTTT
-,-,TRBV29-1,TRBJ2-2,CSVVRGSGELFF,TGCAGCGTTGTTAGGGGATCCGGGGAGCTGTTTTTT
-,-,TRBV29-1,TRBJ1-2,CSVVLDKRNGYTF,TGCAGCGTAGTACTGGACAAGAGGAATGGCTACACCTTC
TRBD1,few,TRBV29-1,TRBJ2-1,CSVDPDRNEQFF,TGCAGCGTCGACCCGGACAGGAATGAGCAGTTCTTC
-,-,TRBV7-9,TRBJ2-3,CASSPEGGPSTDTQYF,TGTGCCAGCAGCCCTGAAGGGGGGCCCAGCACAGATACGCAGTATTTT
-,-,TRBV4-3,TRBJ1-2,CASSGGWTASVNGYTF,TGCGCCAGCAGCGGAGGCTGGACAGCCTCGGTGAATGGCTACACCTTC
-,-,TRBV5-6,TRBJ2-1,CASSLDSNEQFF,TGTGCCAGCAGCTTGGACTCCAATGAGCAGTTCTTC
TRBD1,-,TRBV30,TRBJ1-1,CAWSVRDRGFTEAFF,TGTGCCTGGAGTGTACGGGACAGGGGTTTCACTGAAGCTTTCTTT
TRBD2,-,TRBV30,TRBJ2-1,CAWSPWTSGGEVDEQFF,TGTGCCTGGAGTCCATGGACTAGCGGGGGGGAGGTGGATGAGCAGTTCTTC